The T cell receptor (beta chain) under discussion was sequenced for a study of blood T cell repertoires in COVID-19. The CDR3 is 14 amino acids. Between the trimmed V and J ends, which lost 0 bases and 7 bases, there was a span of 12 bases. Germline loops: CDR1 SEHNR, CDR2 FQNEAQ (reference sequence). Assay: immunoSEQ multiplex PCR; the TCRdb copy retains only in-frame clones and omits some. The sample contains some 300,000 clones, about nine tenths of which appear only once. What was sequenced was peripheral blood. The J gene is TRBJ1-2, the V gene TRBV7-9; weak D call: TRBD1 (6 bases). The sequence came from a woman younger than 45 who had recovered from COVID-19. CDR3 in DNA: TGTGCCAGCAGCTTAGCGGGGGCACTAGGTGGCTACACCTTC. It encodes CASSLAGALGGYTF.